The rows below give T cell receptor beta chains drawn from one sample of a study of post-analysis software for immune sequencing data. Via MiXCR, TCRdb re-called the PCR reads, giving one row per CDR3 protein. The sample holds about half a million distinct CDR3 sequences, under 40% seen once. Specimen: blood. All receptors derive from a girl aged 2 to 17 with multiple sclerosis. Each CDR3 is given with its conserved first and last residue. D genes are given only for firm matches. Clone sizes are given selectively: once, few, many, or a class where the clone is expanded.

v_gene,d_gene,j_gene,abundance,CDR3aa,CDR3nt
TRBV20-1,TRBD2,TRBJ2-2,NA,CSARRGMTGELFF,TGCAGTGCTCGGCGGGGGATGACCGGGGAGCTGTTTTTT
TRBV6-1,NA,TRBJ1-5,few,CASRPVRKNLSNQPQHF,TGTGCCAGCAGACCTGTCCGAAAGAACCTTAGCAATCAGCCCCAGCATTTT
TRBV20-1,NA,TRBJ2-7,few,CSARALANEQYF,TGCAGTGCTAGAGCCCTAGCGAACGAGCAGTACTTC
TRBV10-3,NA,TRBJ2-3,NA,CATRSTDTQYF,TGTGCCACGCGAAGCACAGATACGCAGTATTTT
TRBV6-1,NA,TRBJ2-7,NA,CASSEGGEQYF,TGCGCCAGCAGTGAAGGGGGTGAGCAGTACTTC
TRBV7-6,NA,TRBJ2-7,few,CASRGETVYTYEQYF,TGTGCCAGCAGAGGGGAAACAGTTTATACCTACGAGCAGTACTTC
TRBV10-3,TRBD1,TRBJ2-4,few,CAISEGQGAGNIQYF,TGTGCCATCAGTGAGGGACAGGGGGCTGGGAACATTCAGTACTTC
TRBV24-1,NA,TRBJ2-2,few,CATSDLTVNTGELFF,TGTGCCACCAGTGATTTGACAGTTAACACCGGGGAGCTGTTTTTT
TRBV5-5,NA,TRBJ1-2,few,CASSSRDTRLGYTF,TGTGCCAGCAGCTCCCGGGACACCCGTTTAGGCTACACCTTC
TRBV7-8,TRBD2,TRBJ2-7,few,CASSLEVSGGYEQYF,TGTGCCAGCAGCTTAGAGGTTAGCGGGGGCTACGAGCAGTACTTC
TRBV15,NA,TRBJ2-4,few,CATSRDSTWENIQYF,TGTGCCACCAGCAGAGATTCCACGTGGGAGAACATTCAGTACTTC
TRBV5-1,NA,TRBJ1-2,NA,CASSPTEPGRDGYTF,TGCGCCAGCAGCCCGACAGAGCCAGGGCGGGATGGCTACACCTTC
TRBV6-6,NA,TRBJ1-2,many,CASSYDGNYGYTF,TGTGCCAGCAGTTACGACGGAAACTATGGCTACACCTTC
TRBV29-1,NA,TRBJ2-7,many,CSALRGGYEQYF,TGCAGCGCCCTCAGGGGTGGCTACGAGCAGTACTTC